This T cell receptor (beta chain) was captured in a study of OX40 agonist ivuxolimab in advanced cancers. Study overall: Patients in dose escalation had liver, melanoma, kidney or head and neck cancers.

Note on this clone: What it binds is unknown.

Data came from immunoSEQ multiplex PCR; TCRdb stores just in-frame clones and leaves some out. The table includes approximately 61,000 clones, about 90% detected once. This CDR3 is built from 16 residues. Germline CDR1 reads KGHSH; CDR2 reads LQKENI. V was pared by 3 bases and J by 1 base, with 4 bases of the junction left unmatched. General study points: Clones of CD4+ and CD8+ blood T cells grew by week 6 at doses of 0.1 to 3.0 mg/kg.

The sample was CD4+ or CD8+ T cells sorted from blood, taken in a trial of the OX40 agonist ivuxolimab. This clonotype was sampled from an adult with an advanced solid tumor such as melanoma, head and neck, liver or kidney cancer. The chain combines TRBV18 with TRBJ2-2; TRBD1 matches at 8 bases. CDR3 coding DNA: TGTGCCAGCTCACCTGCTGGACAGGGGAACACCGGGGAGCTGTTTTTT. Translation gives CASSPAGQGNTGELFF.